This TCR beta chain was sequenced in a study of blood T cells in healthy people across ages. For the second PCR, which ran for about 7 to 11 cycles, a sample-barcoded 5' primer and a J-beta primer mix were used. Each cDNA was tagged by a template-switch adaptor containing 12 random nucleotides. One entry per CDR3 protein, called by TCRdb with MiXCR from the 5' RACE reads. The sample has 1.5 million to 2 million distinct CDR3 sequences, over 25% seen once. This clonotype was seen ten or more times. The donors, aged 6 to 90, were healthy Caucasians from Russia. No fewer than 6.5 million PBMCs went into each sample. CDR1 and CDR2 (germline): DFQATT, SNEGSKA (reference sequence). Between the trimmed V and J ends, which lost 5 bases and 5 bases, there was a span of 9 bases. The CDR3 has 11 amino acids.

The chain couples TRBV20-1 to TRBJ1-2; D unresolved. The sequencing input was blood. This sequence originates from a woman aged 30 to 39 in good health. As DNA, the CDR3 is TGCAGTGCTGGCTGGGGATATGGCTACACCTTC. This encodes CSAGWGYGYTF.